Below are 9 T cell receptor beta chains sequenced from a single sample in a study of CD4 and CD8 cells across lung adenocarcinoma regions. TCRdb itself ran the PCR reads through MiXCR, one entry per CDR3 protein. This sample has around 20,000 distinct CDR3 sequences; about 53% occur once, and the top ten carry 34%. The specimen sequenced was CD8+ T cells from the margin of a lung tumor. Source of these receptors: a male donor with lung adenocarcinoma. The CD4 and CD8 labels of this study may be unreliable.

J is TRBJ2-1 and V is TRBV6-5; D perhaps matches TRBD2 (5 bases). From germline, CDR1 is MNHEY and CDR2 SVGAGI. V shed 7 bases and J shed 10 bases, with 20 bases lying between them. The CDR3 spans 14 residues. CDR3 sequence reads: CASKFREGAYEQFF. Written as DNA, the CDR3 is TGTGCCAGCAAGTTTCGAGAGGGCGCCTACGAGCAGTTCTTC.

This clonotype turned up a few times. This CDR3 is CASSVSTSRLAGVTGELFF. DNA for the CDR3: TGTGCCAGCAGCGTATCCACCTCCCGACTAGCGGGAGTCACCGGGGAGCTGTTTTTT. V gene TRBV9 combines with J gene TRBJ2-2; the match to TRBD2 covers 12 bases. The CDR3 is 19 amino acids. Germline CDR1 and CDR2: SGDLS and YYNGEE. V was pared by 1 base and J by 4 bases, with 11 bases of the junction left unmatched.

CDR3 region: CASSQELVGTNTQYF. The CDR3 DNA reads as TGCGCCAGCAGCCAAGAGCTGGTAGGCACAAACACGCAGTATTTT. This sequence joins TRBV4-1 and TRBJ2-4; D gene uncertain. The J call may be mistaken, given a closer DNA end match to TRBJ2-3. There are 15 residues in the CDR3. The germline gives CDR1 MGHRA, CDR2 YSYEKL.

In this sample, this clonotype turned up a few times. The rearrangement joins TRBV6-1 to TRBJ2-3; no firm D call. V lost 1 base and J lost 6, with 11 bases in between. The CDR3 sequence is 14 residues long. Germline values: CDR1 MNHNS, CDR2 SASEGT. The CDR3 sequence is CASSEEIRSDTQYF. CDR3 coding DNA: TGTGCCAGCAGTGAAGAGATTCGCTCGGATACGCAGTATTTT.

V and J are TRBV6-1 and TRBJ1-2; TRBD1 agrees at 7 bases. The germline gives CDR1 MNHNS, CDR2 SASEGT. The CDR3 is 13 amino acids. The junction had 3 bases not matched to a gene; V was cut back by 3 bases and J by 5 bases. CDR3 loop: CASSDRGSYGYTF. DNA of the CDR3: TGTGCCAGCAGTGACAGGGGGTCATATGGCTACACCTTC.

Concerning this clonotype itself: An end of the junction differs from the germline gene, which may be a read error. The chain couples TRBV6-1 to TRBJ2-3; a weak D match, TRBD1 (6 bases). This CDR3 region has 16 residues. The germline CDR1 and CDR2 sequences are MNHNS and SASEGT. CDR3 sequence (DNA): TGTGCCAGCAGTGAAGCGGGGCCGTGGGCCAGGGACACGCAGTATTTC. Encoded protein: CASSEAGPWARDTQYF.

V is TRBV6-4 and J is TRBJ2-3, with TRBD2 matching 11 bases. Per germline, CDR1 MRHNA and CDR2 SNTAGT. Losses at the gene ends were 5 bases for V and 5 bases for J; bases not matched to a gene: 6. This CDR3 is 15 amino acids long. CDR3 in DNA: TGTGCCAGCAGTATAGCGGGAGGGCAACAAGATACGCAGTATTTT. Its translation is CASSIAGGQQDTQYF.

This clonotype has just one count. The chain uses TRBV6-1 and TRBJ2-4; 7 bases are a match to TRBD2. Matching the DNA end better, TRBJ2-7 makes the J call doubtful. Germline CDR1 MNHNS, CDR2 SASEGT. CDR3 size: 12 residues. This CDR3 is CASRGGTYEQYF. The CDR3 region has the DNA TGTGCCAGCAGGGGGGGGACCTACGAGCAGTACTTC.

The chain links TRBV10-3 to TRBJ2-1; the D gene is possibly TRBD1 (5 bases). The J call is in doubt because the DNA end fits TRBJ2-5 better. The CDR3 is 14 amino acids. CDR1 and CDR2 (germline): ENHRY, SYGVKD. The CDR3 DNA reads TGTGCGGGCCTAGGGGCCGGTGACCAAGAGACCCAGTACTTC. Protein: CAGLGAGDQETQYF.